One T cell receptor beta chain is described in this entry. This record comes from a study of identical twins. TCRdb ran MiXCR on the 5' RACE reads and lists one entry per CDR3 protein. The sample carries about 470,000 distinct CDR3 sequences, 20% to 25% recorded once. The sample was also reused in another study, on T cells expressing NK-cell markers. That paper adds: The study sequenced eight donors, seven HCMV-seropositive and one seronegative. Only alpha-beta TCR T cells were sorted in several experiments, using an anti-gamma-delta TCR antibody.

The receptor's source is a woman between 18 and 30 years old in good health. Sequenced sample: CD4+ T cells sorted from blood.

In DNA, the CDR3 is TGTGCCAGCAGCTTAGTATGGGGAAATGAGCAGTTCTTC. It translates to CASSLVWGNEQFF. This sequence joins TRBV7-2 and TRBJ2-1; D remains unclear. Germline V gene sequence: CDR1 SGHTA, CDR2 FQGNSA. V lost 1 base to trimming and J lost 7 bases, with 8 bases between them. The CDR3 is 13 amino acids.